These 30 T cell receptor beta chains share one sample of origin, sequenced in a study of OX40 agonist ivuxolimab in advanced cancers. Generated by immunoSEQ multiplex PCR, the TCRdb table keeps only in-frame clones and is missing some. The profile shows around 100,000 clones, about 92% of them singletons. The source was CD4+ or CD8+ T cells sorted from blood, collected in a trial of the OX40 agonist ivuxolimab. Receptor source: an adult with an advanced solid tumor such as melanoma, head and neck, liver or kidney cancer.

V gene TRBV6-6 combines with J gene TRBJ1-6; D is undetermined. This CDR3 has 14 residues. Per the germline V gene, CDR1 is MNHNY and CDR2 is SVGAGI (reference sequence). V dropped 5 bases and J dropped 6 bases, with 11 bases sitting between them. CDR3 residues: CASSPGILNSPLHF. Here the CDR3 DNA reads TGTGCCAGCAGTCCCGGGATCCTTAATTCACCCCTCCACTTT.

This clone has just one count. The chain joins TRBV21-1 to TRBJ1-5. TRBV21-1 is described as a pseudogene. The CDR3 sequence is 15 residues long. The CDR3 protein is CASSVNGTNNQPQHF. CDR3 coding DNA: TGTGCCAGCAGTGTTAACGGCACCAACAATCAGCCCCAGCATTTT.

V and J are TRBV9 and TRBJ1-4, with D possibly matching TRBD1 (5 bases). Germline V gene data show CDR1 as SGDLS and CDR2 as YYNGEE. The CDR3 is made up of 16 amino acids. V was clipped by 4 bases and J by 4 bases, with 17 bases between them. CDR3 in amino acids: CASSPYSPGGNEKLFF. CDR3 coding DNA: TGTGCCAGCAGCCCTTACAGCCCTGGGGGTAATGAAAAACTGTTTTTT.

In this sample, this clone turned up once. The J gene is TRBJ2-1, the V gene TRBV6-5, with D unresolved. This CDR3 is 11 amino acids long. Trimming cost V 2 bases and J 6 bases, with 2 bases left between them. In germline, CDR1 is MNHEY, CDR2 SVGAGI. The CDR3 region is CASSYINEQFF. The CDR3 DNA reads TGTGCCAGCAGTTACATCAATGAGCAGTTCTTC.

The chain couples TRBV9 to TRBJ2-1; TRBD2 is a possible D gene (6 bases). The V gene lost 7 bases and the J gene lost 4 bases, with 18 bases spanning the gap. The germline CDR1 and CDR2 sequences are SGDLS and YYNGEE. The CDR3 extends over 15 amino acids. Here the CDR3 reads CASGKAVSGYNEQFF. DNA of the CDR3: TGTGCCAGCGGCAAGGCGGTGAGCGGGTACAATGAGCAGTTCTTC.

This clone has only a few counts. The CDR3 DNA follows: TGTGCCAGCAGCTTACAGTTTACGGGATACAATGAGCAGTTCTTC. This gives the protein CASSLQFTGYNEQFF. This sequence joins TRBV11-3 and TRBJ2-1, with TRBD2 as a possible D gene (5 bases). This CDR3 region has 15 residues. V lost 2 bases and J lost 4, with 12 bases in between. CDR1 SGHNT and CDR2 YENEEA come from the germline V gene.

V is TRBV5-1 and J is TRBJ2-1; 9 bases are a match to TRBD1. Trimming removed 7 bases from V and 6 bases from J; junction bases left unmatched: 8. The CDR3 is 14 residues long. Germline-derived CDR1 and CDR2 are SGHRS and YFSETQ. The CDR3 coding sequence is TGCGCCAGCCACCGGGACAGGGCCCCCAATGAGCAGTTCTTC. Translated: CASHRDRAPNEQFF.

This sequence joins TRBV4-3 and TRBJ2-3; no definite D call. Germline lookup yields CDR1 LGHNA and CDR2 YSLEER. The CDR3 extends over 13 amino acids. Trimming left V 4 bases short and J 6 bases short, with 11 bases between. CDR3 sequence: CASSPPGRDTQYF. In DNA form, the CDR3 reads TGCGCCAGCAGCCCGCCGGGTCGGGATACGCAGTATTTT.

CDR3 region: CASSPRVNYGYTF. The CDR3 DNA sequence: TGTGCCAGCAGCCCAAGGGTCAACTATGGCTACACCTTC. The V call is TRBV25-1, the J call TRBJ1-2; no clear D gene. This CDR3 contains 13 residues. Germline V gives CDR1 MGHDK, CDR2 SYGVNS. V was shortened by 6 bases and J by 2 bases, with 10 bases between the two germline ends.

The CDR3 is CASSLSPKESPLHF. The CDR3 nucleotides read TGTGCCAGCAGTTTATCCCCCAAGGAATCACCCCTCCACTTT. The chain couples TRBV28 to TRBJ1-6; D gene uncertain. The CDR3 totals 14 residues. Trimming left V 1 base short and J 10 bases short, with 11 bases between. Looked up from germline, CDR1 is MDHEN and CDR2 is SYDVKM. Based on the CDR3 plus reference TRBV28 and TRBJ1-6, the full variable domain is DVKVTQSSRYLVKRTGEKVFLECVQDMDHENMFWYRQDPGLGLRLIYFSYDVKMKEKGDIPEGYSVSREKKERFSLILESASTNQTSMYLCASSLSPKESPLHFGNGTRLTVT.

The chain has TRBV6-1 and TRBJ1-2, with D maybe TRBD1 (6 bases). The V end was cut by 2 bases, the J end by 6 bases, with 19 bases between. This CDR3 comprises 16 residues. Germline CDR1 MNHNS, CDR2 SASEGT. The CDR3 protein is CASSEMGRGRFHGYTF. CDR3 nucleotide sequence: TGTGCCAGCAGTGAAATGGGTAGGGGGAGGTTCCATGGCTACACCTTC.

The chain links TRBV7-6 to TRBJ1-5, with D hard to call. The germline gives CDR1 SGHVS, CDR2 FNYEAQ. Between the trimmed V and J ends, which lost 1 base and 9 bases, there was a span of 10 bases. The CDR3 length is 13 residues. The CDR3 DNA sequence: TGTGCCAGCAGCTTAGACAGCTTCGGGCCCCAGCATTTT. It codes for CASSLDSFGPQHF.

The rearrangement uses TRBV30 and TRBJ1-5, with TRBD1 as a possible D gene (6 bases). V lost 1 base to trimming and J lost 1 base, with 20 bases between them. The CDR3 has 18 amino acids. Looked up from germline, CDR1 is GTSNPN and CDR2 is SVGIG (reference sequence). This CDR3 reads CAWSDEQGGHGSNQPQHF. CDR3 in DNA: TGTGCCTGGAGTGATGAACAGGGAGGGCATGGGAGCAATCAGCCCCAGCATTTT. Full variable domain (remainder filled in from reference TRBV30 and TRBJ1-5): SQTIHQWPATLVQPVGSPLSLECTVEGTSNPNLYWYRQAAGRGLQLLFYSVGIGQISSEVPQNLSASRPQDRQFILSSKKLLLSDSGFYLCAWSDEQGGHGSNQPQHFGDGTRLSIL.

V usage is TRBV11-3 and J usage is TRBJ1-1; D possibly corresponds to TRBD1 (6 bases). With 7 bases removed from V and 0 bases from J, the gap between germline ends came to 21 bases. Germline V lookup: CDR1 SGHNT, CDR2 YENEEA. The CDR3 covers 17 residues. The CDR3 DNA is TGTGCCAGCACCTGGGGGGCAGGGAAAAGCATGAACACTGAAGCTTTCTTT. Residues: CASTWGAGKSMNTEAFF.

V and J are TRBV5-1 and TRBJ2-6; 12 bases fit TRBD1. CDR1 SGHRS and CDR2 YFSETQ come from the germline V gene. The CDR3 consists of 18 residues. Germline trimming cut 4 bases from V and 1 base from J; bases unmatched to any gene: 6. The DNA of the CDR3 is TGCGCCAGCAGCCCGGGGGGACAGGGGGCTTCTGGGGCCAACGTCCTGACTTTC. It translates to CASSPGGQGASGANVLTF. Combining the CDR3 with reference TRBV5-1 and TRBJ2-6 gives the whole variable domain KAGVTQTPRYLIKTRGQQVTLSCSPISGHRSVSWYQQTPGQGLQFLFEYFSETQRNKGNFPGRFSGRQFSNSRSEMNVSTLELGDSALYLCASSPGGQGASGANVLTFGAGSRLTVL.

The chain combines TRBV10-3 with TRBJ2-3, with D unresolved. Per the germline V gene, CDR1 is ENHRY and CDR2 is SYGVKD. This CDR3 comprises 15 residues. V lost 0 bases and J 3 bases, leaving 10 bases between the germline ends. The CDR3 protein is CAISESKVMTDTQYF. The CDR3 DNA reads as TGTGCCATCAGTGAGTCGAAGGTGATGACAGATACGCAGTATTTT.

There are a few counts of this clone. V gene TRBV28 combines with J gene TRBJ2-1; maybe TRBD1 (5 bases). Germline CDR1 is MDHEN and CDR2 is SYDVKM. V lost 7 bases and J lost 11, with 21 bases in between. This CDR3 has 14 amino acids. The CDR3 bases are TGTGCCAGCAAACCACACCTGGGCCGGACAAAGCAGTTCTTC. It encodes CASKPHLGRTKQFF. The full variable domain, with the rest looked up from reference TRBV28 and TRBJ2-1, is DVKVTQSSRYLVKRTGEKVFLECVQDMDHENMFWYRQDPGLGLRLIYFSYDVKMKEKGDIPEGYSVSREKKERFSLILESASTNQTSMYLCASKPHLGRTKQFFGPGTRLTVL.

This chain connects TRBV5-1 to TRBJ1-4, with no clear D. Per germline, CDR1 SGHRS and CDR2 YFSETQ. The CDR3 loop spans 15 amino acids. Trimming took off 0 bases at V and 6 bases at J, with 12 bases between the two ends. CDR3 loop: CASSLGGGIYEKLFF. The CDR3 region has the DNA TGCGCCAGCAGCTTGGGCGGAGGTATCTATGAAAAACTGTTTTTT.

The rearrangement links TRBV9 to TRBJ1-2; 7 bases map to TRBD1. Looked up from germline, CDR1 is SGDLS and CDR2 is YYNGEE. The trim removed 4 bases at V and 2 bases at J, leaving 8 bases unmatched. This CDR3 spans 15 amino acids. CDR3: CASSFTGDTNYGYTF. CDR3 coding DNA: TGTGCCAGCAGCTTCACAGGGGACACGAACTATGGCTACACCTTC.

This clone came up once. The chain employs TRBV30 and TRBJ1-5, with a tentative D call TRBD1 (6 bases). CDR1 is GTSNPN, CDR2 SVGIG, per germline (reference sequence). CDR3 length equals 15 residues. V gave up 1 base and J gave up 1 base, with 11 bases separating them. Here the CDR3 reads CAWSAGAMSNQPQHF. The DNA for the CDR3 is TGTGCCTGGAGTGCAGGGGCTATGAGCAATCAGCCCCAGCATTTT.

This chain's CDR3 is CASSLVDEKLFF. The CDR3, as DNA: TGTGCCAGCAGTTTAGTCGATGAAAAACTGTTTTTT. This rearrangement joins TRBV28 to TRBJ1-4; unclear D gene. Trimming removed 2 bases from V and 6 bases from J, with 4 bases in between. From germline, CDR1 is MDHEN and CDR2 SYDVKM. The CDR3 is 12 amino acids. The full variable domain, in which reference TRBV28 and TRBJ1-4 provide the parts outside the CDR3, is DVKVTQSSRYLVKRTGEKVFLECVQDMDHENMFWYRQDPGLGLRLIYFSYDVKMKEKGDIPEGYSVSREKKERFSLILESASTNQTSMYLCASSLVDEKLFFGSGTQLSVL.

The V call is TRBV5-1, the J call TRBJ2-7; D possibly corresponds to TRBD2 (5 bases). CDR1 and CDR2 from the germline V gene are SGHRS and YFSETQ. V was pared by 2 bases and J by 5 bases, with 11 bases between. CDR3 length equals 13 residues. DNA for the CDR3: TGCGCCAGCAGCTTCCGCGGGTTCGACGAGCAGTACTTC. This gives the protein CASSFRGFDEQYF.

The CDR3 here is CASSKQGTEEAFF. The CDR3 DNA sequence: TGTGCCAGCAGTAAACAAGGGACAGAAGAAGCTTTCTTT. V is TRBV6-5 and J is TRBJ1-1, with 7 bases lining up with TRBD1. Losses at the gene ends were 5 bases for V and 8 bases for J; bases not matched to a gene: 8. Germline V lookup: CDR1 MNHEY, CDR2 SVGAGI. The length of the CDR3 is 13 residues.

About this clone: Other DNA sequences in the same sample also yield this CDR3. The CDR3 DNA follows: TGTGCCTGGAATCTCTACAATGAGCAGTTCTTC. Its protein is CAWNLYNEQFF. The V and J genes are TRBV30 and TRBJ2-1; the D is unclear. Deletions cut 4 bases from V and 3 bases from J, with 4 bases between. This CDR3 has 11 residues. Looked up from germline, CDR1 is GTSNPN and CDR2 is SVGIG (reference sequence).

The V call is TRBV30, the J call TRBJ1-3; 8 nucleotides line up with TRBD1. The CDR3 is 14 residues long. The germline CDR1 and CDR2 sequences are GTSNPN and SVGIG (reference sequence). J gave up 4 bases and V 3 bases, and 5 bases lay outside the gene matches. The CDR3 protein is CAWSLQGDGNTIYF. DNA for the CDR3: TGTGCCTGGAGCTTACAGGGGGACGGAAACACCATATATTTT. Drawing the rest from reference TRBV30 and TRBJ1-3, the complete variable domain is SQTIHQWPATLVQPVGSPLSLECTVEGTSNPNLYWYRQAAGRGLQLLFYSVGIGQISSEVPQNLSASRPQDRQFILSSKKLLLSDSGFYLCAWSLQGDGNTIYFGEGSWLTVV.

This chain links TRBV30 with TRBJ1-3; no clear D. This CDR3 has 14 amino acids. Germline CDR1 is GTSNPN and CDR2 is SVGIG (reference sequence). Deletions cut 4 bases from V and 7 bases from J, with 17 bases between. The CDR3 sequence: CAWNYGVSGNTIYF. DNA for the CDR3: TGTGCCTGGAACTATGGGGTCTCGGGGAACACCATATATTTT.

The chain employs TRBV5-6 and TRBJ1-2; TRBD1 matches 10 bases. V lost 4 bases to trimming and J lost 3 bases; unmatched junction nucleotides: 3. The CDR3 length is 14 residues. Germline V lookup: CDR1 SGHDT, CDR2 YYEEEE. CDR3 loop: CASSPGQGDYGYTF. CDR3 in DNA: TGTGCCAGCAGCCCTGGACAGGGGGACTATGGCTACACCTTC.

V usage is TRBV27 and J usage is TRBJ1-5; TRBD1 matches 8 bases. Per the germline V gene, CDR1 is MNHEY and CDR2 is SMNVEV (reference sequence). The CDR3 has 15 residues. V lost 4 bases and J lost 2; bases outside the gene matches: 4. The CDR3 DNA reads as TGTGCCAGCAGTTCAGACAGGGGAGGCAATCAGCCCCAGCATTTT. Amino acid sequence: CASSSDRGGNQPQHF.

The chain couples TRBV6-6 to TRBJ2-3, with D unresolved. V was pared by 6 bases and J by 0 bases, with 10 bases between. CDR1 is MNHNY, CDR2 SVGAGI, per germline (reference sequence). The CDR3 sequence is 14 residues long. As DNA, the CDR3 is TGTGCCAGCAGCAAGCCCACTAGCACAGATACGCAGTATTTT. This encodes CASSKPTSTDTQYF.

The chain couples TRBV30 to TRBJ1-5; D is ambiguous. Germline lookup yields CDR1 GTSNPN and CDR2 SVGIG (reference sequence). This CDR3 is 13 amino acids long. V was shortened by 1 base and J by 1 base, with 5 bases between the two germline ends. CDR3 loop: CAWSDDSNQPQHF. The CDR3 DNA sequence: TGTGCCTGGAGTGATGACAGCAATCAGCCCCAGCATTTT.